Given below is one T cell receptor beta chain in context. Its specificity is not known. The study based diagnoses on clinical symptoms, serum thyroxine and TRAb, thyroid ultrasound and orbital computed tomography. The PBMCs were sourced from fresh peripheral blood (about 10 ml). Template material for amplifying TCR beta CDR3 regions consisted of RNA transcripts. When the TCR CDR3 underwent first-round RT-PCR, the HTBI primer set was used. TCRdb used MiXCR to reprocess the multiplex PCR reads, holding one entry per CDR3 protein. The sample lists around 520,000 distinct CDR3 sequences; 14% were seen once. The data derive from a study of T cells in Graves' hyperthyroidism and ophthalmopathy. The study, taken as a whole, reports: Blood also carried most thyroid clonotypes expanded above 0.001.

Germline CDR1 and CDR2: SEHNR and FQNEAQ (reference sequence). With 2 bases removed from V and 5 bases from J, the gap between germline ends came to 19 bases. The CDR3 totals 17 residues. The chain carries TRBV7-9 and TRBJ2-1, with D unresolved. The sample taken for sequencing was blood. This receptor was obtained from a woman aged 40 to 50 with Graves' hyperthyroidism. CDR3 coding DNA: TGTGCCAGCAGCTTATCGAGGCCTCGGAATTCACACAATGAGCAGTTCTTC. Residues: CASSLSRPRNSHNEQFF.